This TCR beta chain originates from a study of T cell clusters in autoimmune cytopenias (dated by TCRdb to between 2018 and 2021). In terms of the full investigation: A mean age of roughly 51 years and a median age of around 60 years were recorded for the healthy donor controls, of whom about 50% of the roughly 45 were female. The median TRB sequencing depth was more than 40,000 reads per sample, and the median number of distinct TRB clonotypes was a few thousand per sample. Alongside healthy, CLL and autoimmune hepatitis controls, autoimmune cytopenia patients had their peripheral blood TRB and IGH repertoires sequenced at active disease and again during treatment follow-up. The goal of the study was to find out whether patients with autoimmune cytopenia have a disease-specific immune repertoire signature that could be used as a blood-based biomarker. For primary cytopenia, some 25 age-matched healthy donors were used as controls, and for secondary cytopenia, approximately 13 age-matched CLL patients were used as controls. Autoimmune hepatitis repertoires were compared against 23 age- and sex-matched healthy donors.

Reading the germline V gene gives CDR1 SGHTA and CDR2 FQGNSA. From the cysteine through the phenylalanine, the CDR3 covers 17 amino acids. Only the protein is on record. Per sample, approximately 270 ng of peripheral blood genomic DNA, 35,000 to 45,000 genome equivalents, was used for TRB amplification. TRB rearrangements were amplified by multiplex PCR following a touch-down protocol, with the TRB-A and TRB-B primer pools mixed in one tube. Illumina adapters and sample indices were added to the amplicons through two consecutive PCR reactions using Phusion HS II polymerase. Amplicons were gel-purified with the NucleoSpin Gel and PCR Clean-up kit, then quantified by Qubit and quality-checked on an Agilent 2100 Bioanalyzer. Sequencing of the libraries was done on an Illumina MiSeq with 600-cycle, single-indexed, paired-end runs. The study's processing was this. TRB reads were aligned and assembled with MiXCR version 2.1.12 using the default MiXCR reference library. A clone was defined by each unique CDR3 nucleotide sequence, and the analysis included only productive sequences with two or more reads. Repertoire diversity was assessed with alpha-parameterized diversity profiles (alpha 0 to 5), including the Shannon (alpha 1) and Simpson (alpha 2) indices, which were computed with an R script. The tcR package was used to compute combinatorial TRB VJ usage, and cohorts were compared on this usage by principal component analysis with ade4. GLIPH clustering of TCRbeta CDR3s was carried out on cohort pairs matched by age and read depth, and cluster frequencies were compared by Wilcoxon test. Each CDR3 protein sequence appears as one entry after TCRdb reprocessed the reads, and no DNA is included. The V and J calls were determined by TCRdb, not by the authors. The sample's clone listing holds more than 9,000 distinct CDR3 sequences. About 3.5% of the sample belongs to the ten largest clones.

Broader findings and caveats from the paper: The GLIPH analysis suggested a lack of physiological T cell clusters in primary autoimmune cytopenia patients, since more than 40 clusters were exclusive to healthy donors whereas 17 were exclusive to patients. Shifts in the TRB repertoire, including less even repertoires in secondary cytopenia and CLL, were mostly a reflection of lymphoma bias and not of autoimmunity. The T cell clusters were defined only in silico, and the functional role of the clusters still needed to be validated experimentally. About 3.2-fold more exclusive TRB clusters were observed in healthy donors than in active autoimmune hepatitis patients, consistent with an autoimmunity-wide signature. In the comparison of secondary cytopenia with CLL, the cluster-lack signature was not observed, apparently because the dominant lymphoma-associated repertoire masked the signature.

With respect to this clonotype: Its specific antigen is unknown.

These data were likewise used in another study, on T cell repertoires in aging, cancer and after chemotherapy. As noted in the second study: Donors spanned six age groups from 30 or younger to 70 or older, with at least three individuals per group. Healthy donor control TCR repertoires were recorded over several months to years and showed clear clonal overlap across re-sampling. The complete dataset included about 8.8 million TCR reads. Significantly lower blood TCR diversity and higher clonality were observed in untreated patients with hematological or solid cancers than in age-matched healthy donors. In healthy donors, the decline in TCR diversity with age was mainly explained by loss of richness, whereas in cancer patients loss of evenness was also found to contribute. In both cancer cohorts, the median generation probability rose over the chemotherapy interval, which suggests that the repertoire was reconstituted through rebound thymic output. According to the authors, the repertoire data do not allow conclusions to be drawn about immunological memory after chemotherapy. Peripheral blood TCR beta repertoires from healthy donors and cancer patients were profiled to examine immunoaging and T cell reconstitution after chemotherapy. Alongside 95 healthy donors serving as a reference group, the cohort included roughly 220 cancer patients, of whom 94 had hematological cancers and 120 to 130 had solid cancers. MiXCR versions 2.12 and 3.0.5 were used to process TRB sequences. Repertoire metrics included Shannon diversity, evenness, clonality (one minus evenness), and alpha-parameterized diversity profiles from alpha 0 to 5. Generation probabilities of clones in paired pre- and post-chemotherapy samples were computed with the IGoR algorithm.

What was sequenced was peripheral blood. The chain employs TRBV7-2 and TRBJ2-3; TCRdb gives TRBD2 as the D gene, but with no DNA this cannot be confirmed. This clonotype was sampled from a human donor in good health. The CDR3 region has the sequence CASSQGPPGDLTDTQYF. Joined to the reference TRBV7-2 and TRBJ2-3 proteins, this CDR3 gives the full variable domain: GAGVSQSPSNKVTEKGKDVELRCDPISGHTALYWYRQSLGQGLEFLIYFQGNSAPDKSGLPSDRFSAERTGGSVSTLTIQRTQQEDSAVYLCASSQGPPGDLTDTQYFGPGTRLTVL.